The TCR beta chain described here comes from a study of blood T cell repertoires in COVID-19. Study summary: Samples representing acute and convalescent COVID-19 were sourced from the United States, Italy and Spain. PBMCs, B-cell-depleted T cells, or T cells were the source of the cDNA or gDNA that made up the material.

Of note for this clone: Other DNA sequences in this sample translate to the same CDR3.

V was trimmed by 5 bases and J by 1 base, leaving 9 bases between them. From germline, CDR1 is LNHDA and CDR2 SQIVND (reference sequence). This CDR3 contains 14 residues. As originally analysed: The assay estimated nucleated cells by amplifying reference gene primers. Using immunoSEQ multiplex PCR, the repertoire was profiled, and TCRdb retains in-frame clones only, with some absent. V, J and clone size derive from that table, while D and trimming were established from the DNA sequence. The sample has about 250,000 clones; approximately 80% are singletons. This TCR derives from a man older than 75 with acute or convalescent COVID-19. J is TRBJ1-5 and V is TRBV19; D may be TRBD1 (6 bases). Sequenced sample: peripheral blood. This CDR3 is CASSLRGSNQPQHF. In nucleotides, the CDR3 is TGTGCCAGTAGTCTCAGGGGAAGCAATCAGCCCCAGCATTTT.